These 7 T cell receptor beta chains were all obtained from the same sample, sequenced in a study of T cells in Graves' hyperthyroidism and ophthalmopathy. TCR beta CDR3 region amplification was performed from RNA transcripts. First-round RT-PCR of the TCR CDR3 relied on the HTBI primer set. One entry per CDR3 protein results from TCRdb running MiXCR on the multiplex PCR reads. The sample yields 250,000 or so distinct CDR3 sequences, 16% seen once. The sample consisted of blood. Receptor source: a woman between 18 and 29 years old with Graves' ophthalmopathy.

This clonotype came up many times. The chain joins TRBV4-2 to TRBJ1-1; a possible D gene is TRBD1 (5 bases). Deletions cut 1 base from V and 5 bases from J, with 20 bases between. Per the germline V gene, CDR1 is LGHNA and CDR2 is YNFKEQ. CDR3 length: 17 residues. The CDR3 nucleotides are TGTGCCAGCAGCCAAGCTAGGGAGGCGGTTACAGGAACTGAAGCTTTCTTT. This gives the protein CASSQAREAVTGTEAFF.

V gene TRBV25-1 combines with J gene TRBJ2-7; 8 nucleotides agree with TRBD2. The V segment lost 6 bases and the J segment 3 bases; nucleotides outside the gene matches: 7. Per the germline V gene, CDR1 is MGHDK and CDR2 is SYGVNS. The CDR3 has 14 residues. CDR3 nucleotides: TGTGCCAGCAGCTTCGGGGGGGCCTTCTACGAGCAGTACTTC. This translates into CASSFGGAFYEQYF.

The table lists this clonotype with many counts. The V call is TRBV6-1, the J call TRBJ1-2; 7 bases fit TRBD1. Trimming cost V 4 bases and J 3 bases; bases outside gene matches: 5. CDR3 length equals 14 residues. CDR1 is MNHNS and CDR2 is SASEGT in the germline V gene. Here the CDR3 DNA reads TGTGCCAGCAGTGGAAGACAGGGCGACTATGGCTACACCTTC. Translated: CASSGRQGDYGYTF.

This clonotype has at least ten counts. The rearrangement joins TRBV6-2 or TRBV6-3 to TRBJ2-7; 7 bases map to TRBD2. The germline V gene encodes CDR1 MNHEY and CDR2 SVGEGT. Losses at the gene ends were 4 bases for V and 7 bases for J; bases not matched to a gene: 13. CDR3 length: 15 residues. The CDR3 here is CASSSRLALFGEQYF. CDR3 DNA sequence: TGTGCCAGCAGTTCACGACTAGCCCTTTTTGGGGAGCAGTACTTC.

This clonotype appeared many times. The rearrangement uses TRBV7-9 and TRBJ2-1, with D possibly matching TRBD2 (6 bases). The CDR3 contains 13 residues. The V gene lost 5 bases and the J gene lost 8 bases, with 13 bases spanning the gap. CDR1 is SEHNR and CDR2 is FQNEAQ in the germline V gene (reference sequence). The chain's CDR3 is CASSRLGRHEQFF. The CDR3 coding sequence is TGTGCCAGCAGCCGACTAGGGAGGCATGAGCAGTTCTTC.

This clonotype was observed many times. The chain has TRBV7-3 and TRBJ1-6; D possibly corresponds to TRBD1 (6 bases). V lost 5 bases and J lost 6, with 11 bases in between. Looked up from germline, CDR1 is SGHTA and CDR2 is FQGTGA. The CDR3 is 14 residues long. This CDR3 reads CASSRGQSNSPLHF. The CDR3 nucleotides are TGTGCCAGCAGCCGCGGACAGTCTAATTCACCCCTCCACTTT.

This clonotype was observed many times. The chain employs TRBV19 and TRBJ2-1; 12 positions match TRBD1. CDR1 and CDR2 (germline): LNHDA, SQIVND (reference sequence). The CDR3 has 16 residues. V lost 6 bases and J lost 8; bases outside the gene matches: 11. The CDR3 here is CASRKMGQGALDEQFF. The CDR3 nucleotides are TGTGCCAGTAGGAAAATGGGACAGGGGGCTCTGGATGAGCAGTTCTTC. The complete variable domain, with remaining parts taken from reference TRBV19 and TRBJ2-1, reads DGGITQSPKYLFRKEGQNVTLSCEQNLNHDAMYWYRQDPGQGLRLIYYSQIVNDFQKGDIAEGYSVSREKKESFPLTVTSAQKNPTAFYLCASRKMGQGALDEQFFGPGTRLTVL.